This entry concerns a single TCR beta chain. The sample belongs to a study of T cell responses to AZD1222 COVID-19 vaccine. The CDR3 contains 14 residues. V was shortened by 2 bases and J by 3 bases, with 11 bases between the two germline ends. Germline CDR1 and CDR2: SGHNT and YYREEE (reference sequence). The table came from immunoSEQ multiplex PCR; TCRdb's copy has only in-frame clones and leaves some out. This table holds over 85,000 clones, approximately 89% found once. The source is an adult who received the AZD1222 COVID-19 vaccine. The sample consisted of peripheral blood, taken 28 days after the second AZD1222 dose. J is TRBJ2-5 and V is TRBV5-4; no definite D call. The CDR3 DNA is TGTGCCAGCAGCTTAGGCCAGGCCAAAGAGACCCAGTACTTC. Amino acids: CASSLGQAKETQYF.